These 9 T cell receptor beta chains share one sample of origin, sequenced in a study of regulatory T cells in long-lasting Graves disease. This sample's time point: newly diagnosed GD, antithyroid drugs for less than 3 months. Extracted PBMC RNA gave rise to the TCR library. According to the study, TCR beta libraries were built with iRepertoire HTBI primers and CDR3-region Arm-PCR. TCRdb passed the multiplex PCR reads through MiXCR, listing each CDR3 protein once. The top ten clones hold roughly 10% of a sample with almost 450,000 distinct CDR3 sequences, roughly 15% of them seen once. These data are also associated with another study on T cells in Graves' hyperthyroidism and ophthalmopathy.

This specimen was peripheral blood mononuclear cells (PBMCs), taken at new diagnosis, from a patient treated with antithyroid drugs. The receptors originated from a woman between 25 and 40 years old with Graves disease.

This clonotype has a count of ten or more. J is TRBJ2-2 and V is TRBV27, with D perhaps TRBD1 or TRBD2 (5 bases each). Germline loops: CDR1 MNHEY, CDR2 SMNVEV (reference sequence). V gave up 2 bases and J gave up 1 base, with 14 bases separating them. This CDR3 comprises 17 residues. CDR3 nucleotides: TGTGCCAGCAGTTTAGCTGGGGGACGGCTGAACACCGGGGAGCTGTTTTTT. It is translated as CASSLAGGRLNTGELFF.

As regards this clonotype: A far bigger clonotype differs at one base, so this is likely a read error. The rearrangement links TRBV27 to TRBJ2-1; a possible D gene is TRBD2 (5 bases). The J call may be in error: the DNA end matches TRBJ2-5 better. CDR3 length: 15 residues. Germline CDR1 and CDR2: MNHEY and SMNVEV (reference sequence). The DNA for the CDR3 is TGTGCCAACTTCCCCTTCCCGGGGAGCCAAGAGACCCAGTACTTC. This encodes CANFPFPGSQETQYF.

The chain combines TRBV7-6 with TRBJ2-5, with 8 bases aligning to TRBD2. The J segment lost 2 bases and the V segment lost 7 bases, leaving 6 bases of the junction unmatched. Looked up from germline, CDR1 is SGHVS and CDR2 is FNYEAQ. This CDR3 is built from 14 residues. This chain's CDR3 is CASKVLAGQETQYF. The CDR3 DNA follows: TGTGCCAGCAAGGTTCTAGCGGGTCAAGAGACCCAGTACTTC.

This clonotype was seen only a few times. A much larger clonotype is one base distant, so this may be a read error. The CDR3, as DNA: TGTGCCAGCAATCGAGAGCGAGACTACGAGCAGCACTTC. It is translated as CASNRERDYEQHF. The chain joins TRBV2 to TRBJ2-7; a possible D gene is TRBD2 (5 bases). The CDR3 has 13 amino acids. Germline CDR1 and CDR2: SNHLY and FYNNEI.

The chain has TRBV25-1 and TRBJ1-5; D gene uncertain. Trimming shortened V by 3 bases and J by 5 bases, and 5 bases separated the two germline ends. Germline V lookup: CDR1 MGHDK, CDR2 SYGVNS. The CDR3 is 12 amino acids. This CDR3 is CASSDSDQPQHF. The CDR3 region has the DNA TGTGCCAGCAGTGATTCCGATCAGCCCCAGCATTTT.

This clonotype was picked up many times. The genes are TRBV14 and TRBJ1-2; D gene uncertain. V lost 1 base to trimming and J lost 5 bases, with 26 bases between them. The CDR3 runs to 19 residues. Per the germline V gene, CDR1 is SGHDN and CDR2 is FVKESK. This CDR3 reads CASSQASLPVFRGRYGYTF. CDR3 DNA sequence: TGTGCCAGCAGCCAAGCTTCGCTTCCGGTATTTCGGGGTCGTTATGGCTACACCTTC.

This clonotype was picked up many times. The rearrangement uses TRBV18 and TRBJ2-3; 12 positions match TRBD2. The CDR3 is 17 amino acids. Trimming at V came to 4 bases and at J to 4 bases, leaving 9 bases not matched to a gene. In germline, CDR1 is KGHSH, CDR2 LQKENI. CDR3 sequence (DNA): TGTGCCAGCTCACTGCCGACTAGCGGGAGTTGGGCAGATACGCAGTATTTT. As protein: CASSLPTSGSWADTQYF. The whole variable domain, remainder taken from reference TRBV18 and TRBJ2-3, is NAGVMQNPRHLVRRRGQEARLRCSPMKGHSHVYWYRQLPEEGLKFMVYLQKENIIDESGMPKERFSAEFPKEGPSILRIQQVVRGDSAAYFCASSLPTSGSWADTQYFGPGTRLTVL.

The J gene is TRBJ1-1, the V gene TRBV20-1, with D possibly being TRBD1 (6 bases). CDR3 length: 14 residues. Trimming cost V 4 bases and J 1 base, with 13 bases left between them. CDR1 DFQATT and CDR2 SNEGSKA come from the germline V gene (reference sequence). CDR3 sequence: CSATPGGPNTEAFF. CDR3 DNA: TGCAGTGCTACTCCCGGGGGCCCGAACACTGAAGCTTTCTTT.

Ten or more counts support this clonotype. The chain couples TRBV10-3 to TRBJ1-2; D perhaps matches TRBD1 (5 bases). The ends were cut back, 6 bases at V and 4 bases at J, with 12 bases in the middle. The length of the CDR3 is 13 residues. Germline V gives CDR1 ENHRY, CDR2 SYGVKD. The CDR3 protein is CAIRMTEAYGYTF. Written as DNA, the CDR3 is TGTGCCATCAGAATGACAGAGGCCTATGGCTACACCTTC.